These T cell receptor beta chains were read from a single sample in a study of regulatory T cells in long-lasting Graves disease. Each CDR3 protein gets one entry after TCRdb re-called the multiplex PCR reads with MiXCR. The sample holds roughly 610,000 distinct CDR3 sequences, about 16% seen once. These data also featured in a second study, about T cells in Graves' hyperthyroidism and ophthalmopathy.

The sample consisted of peripheral blood mononuclear cells (PBMCs), taken at new diagnosis, from a patient treated with antithyroid drugs. These receptors were taken from a man aged 18 to 29 with Graves disease. CDR3s include the opening cysteine and the closing phenylalanine or tryptophan. D genes are given only for firm matches. The listing skips clone size in some rows; elsewhere it reads once, few, many or a size class.

CDR3 DNA	CDR3 protein	clone size	D gene	V gene	J gene
TGTGCCAGCAGTGACATACAGGGGGGAACCATAAACATTCAGTACTTC	CASSDIQGGTINIQYF	-	TRBD1	TRBV2	TRBJ2-4
TGTGCCATCAGTGAGGGGGTAGCGGCCCGCTACGAGCAGTACTTC	CAISEGVAARYEQYF	-	-	TRBV10-3	TRBJ2-7
TGTGCCAGCAGCTTAGGGACGGACTACTACGAGCAGTACTTC	CASSLGTDYYEQYF	few	-	TRBV11-2	TRBJ2-7
TGTGCCAGCTCCCATACATCCGGGACAGGAGGTTCAGATACGCAGTATTTT	CASSHTSGTGGSDTQYF	few	TRBD1	TRBV18	TRBJ2-3
TGTGCCAGCTCATCTGGAGCGGCGATAACAGATACGCAGTATTTT	CASSSGAAITDTQYF	few	-	TRBV18	TRBJ2-3
TGTGCCTGGTGTATTCTCTTGTTAGCCAAAAACATTCAGTACTTC	CAWCILLLAKNIQYF	few	-	TRBV30	TRBJ2-4
TGTGCCCTAACCGGGACAGGGAAGTACAAGCAGTACTTC	CALTGTGKYKQYF	-	TRBD1	TRBV30	TRBJ2-7
TGTGCCAGCAGAGAAACGAGGGGACACTACACCGGGGAGCTGTTTTTT	CASRETRGHYTGELFF	few	-	TRBV7-9	TRBJ2-2
TGTGCCAGCAGTTTAGTTAGTAGAAACACCATATATTTT	CASSLVSRNTIYF	many	-	TRBV12-3/TRBV12-4	TRBJ1-3
TGTGCCAGCAGCTTATCCCGGGACAGCTATGGCTACACCTTC	CASSLSRDSYGYTF	-	TRBD1	TRBV7-8	TRBJ1-2
TGTGCCAGCAAAGTCCTAGCCGACCCGGAGCTGTTTTTT	CASKVLADPELFF	few	-	TRBV27	TRBJ2-2
TGTGCCAGCAGCTTAGAGGACCCCCGCAAGCAGTTCTTC	CASSLEDPRKQFF	many	-	TRBV11-2	TRBJ2-1
TGTGCCAGCAGTTACTCGGTCACTAGCGGGACTAGCACAGATACGCAGTATTTT	CASSYSVTSGTSTDTQYF	many	TRBD2	TRBV6-6	TRBJ2-3
TGTGCCAGCAGAGGGACCATCACTGGGGCCAACGTCCTGACTTTC	CASRGTITGANVLTF	many	-	TRBV2	TRBJ2-6
TGTGCCAGCATTGGGGGGGTAATTGGTTGGTTCGGGATGGCTGAAGCTTTCTTT	CASIGGVIGWFGMAEAFF	-	-	TRBV28	TRBJ1-1
TGTGCCAGCAACCGATACTCCTACGAGCAGTACTTC	CASNRYSYEQYF	-	-	TRBV28	TRBJ2-7
TGTGCCAGCAGTGAAGCTAGCTATGAAAAACTGTTTTTT	CASSEASYEKLFF	few	-	TRBV6-1	TRBJ1-4
TGTGCCAGCAGTCTCATAGCGGGAGCGGTCTACAATGAGCAGTTCTTC	CASSLIAGAVYNEQFF	few	TRBD2	TRBV27	TRBJ2-1
TGTGCCAGCAGCCCTGTGGGACTAGCGGGAAACTACAATGAGCAGTTCTTC	CASSPVGLAGNYNEQFF	many	TRBD2	TRBV12-3/TRBV12-4	TRBJ2-1
TGCGCCAGCAGCACCATAGCGGGGGAACCCTACGAGCAGTACTTC	CASSTIAGEPYEQYF	-	TRBD2	TRBV5-1	TRBJ2-7
TGCGCCAGCAGCTTGGATGCAGGGTCGGGCACTGAAGCTTTCTTT	CASSLDAGSGTEAFF	many	-	TRBV5-1	TRBJ1-1
TGTGCCAGTAGATTAGCGGGTGAGCAGTTCTTC	CASRLAGEQFF	few	TRBD2	TRBV19	TRBJ2-1
TGTGCCAGCGGCCCGGACACATCCTACAATGAGCAGTTCTTC	CASGPDTSYNEQFF	-	-	TRBV5-1	TRBJ2-1
TGCAGTGCTAGCGGTCTCCCAGGGGGCTTGAACACTGAAGCTTTCTTT	CSASGLPGGLNTEAFF	few	TRBD1	TRBV20-1	TRBJ1-1